This TCR beta chain stems from a study of T cells in Graves' hyperthyroidism and ophthalmopathy. Whole-study findings and limits: Onset of ophthalmopathy came a median around 6.2 months after the model predicted it.

A word on this clonotype: The antigen is undetermined.

Initially, at the first diagnosis of hyperthyroidism and before any ophthalmopathy symptoms, blood was sampled. Extraction of PBMCs used 8.5 to 10 ml of fresh peripheral blood. It was RNA transcripts that yielded the amplified TCR beta CDR3 regions. RT-PCR in the first round (using the HTBI primer set) targeted the TCR CDR3. TCRdb ran MiXCR on the multiplex PCR reads and lists one entry per CDR3 protein. The repertoire holds almost 600,000 distinct CDR3 sequences, about 14% seen once, with under 7% in the top ten. Trimming removed 5 bases from V and 3 bases from J, with 10 bases in between. Germline assignment: CDR1 SEHNR and CDR2 FQNEAQ (reference sequence). The CDR3 consists of 14 residues.

Material: blood. The genes are TRBV7-9 and TRBJ2-2, with TRBD1 as a possible D gene (6 bases). The clonotype comes from a woman in her twenties or thirties with Graves' hyperthyroidism that later progressed to Graves' ophthalmopathy. CDR3: CASSEQGYTGELFF. In nucleotides, the CDR3 is TGTGCCAGCAGCGAACAGGGTTACACCGGGGAGCTGTTTTTT.